The next 22 T cell receptor beta chains were all read from a single sample in a study of a mutant IDH1 vaccine in newly diagnosed glioma. Repertoires were generated with immunoSEQ multiplex PCR, while TCRdb's copy carries only in-frame clones and drops some. The data show over 25,000 clones, around 87% seen once. Regarding time point: week 23, last vaccination. Vaccinated patients received 300 ug of mutant IDH1 20-mer peptide per dose, with topical imiquimod. The antigens for these receptors are not known. This material consisted of PBMCs, taken from a glioma patient whose treatment included an IDH1 peptide vaccine. These receptors were obtained from a man between 40 and 49 years old with glioma.

The chain has TRBV19 and TRBJ2-6; weak D call: TRBD2 (7 bases). Trimming stripped 10 bases from V and 1 base from J, with 23 bases between. Germline V gene lookup returns CDR1 LNHDA and CDR2 SQIVND (reference sequence). This CDR3 comprises 18 residues. CDR3 DNA: TGTGCCACCTCCCCTCTCGGGGGGCTGATTTCTGGGGCCAACGTCCTGACTTTC. Protein: CATSPLGGLISGANVLTF.

The J gene is TRBJ2-5, the V gene TRBV13, with D possibly TRBD2 on 5 matching bases. The CDR3 length is 14 residues. V was clipped by 0 bases and J by 4 bases, with 9 bases between them. CDR1 is PRHDT and CDR2 is FYEKMQ in the germline V gene (reference sequence). The CDR3 DNA reads as TGTGCCAGCAGCTTAGGGAGCGGCCCAGAGACCCAGTACTTC. It is translated as CASSLGSGPETQYF.

The chain uses TRBV5-1 and TRBJ2-7, with TRBD1 matching 7 bases. Trimming at V came to 0 bases and at J to 0 bases, leaving 3 bases not matched to a gene. The germline CDR1 and CDR2 sequences are SGHRS and YFSETQ. The length of the CDR3 is 15 residues. CDR3 residues: CASSLEGQPSYEQYF. DNA of the CDR3: TGCGCCAGCAGCTTGGAGGGACAGCCCTCCTACGAGCAGTACTTC.

The gene calls are TRBV6-1 and TRBJ2-7; the D is unclear. The germline V gene encodes CDR1 MNHNS and CDR2 SASEGT. CDR3 size: 17 residues. The CDR3 region has the DNA TGTGCCAGCAGTCAAGCCGCTTCAACCTTAAGCTCCTACGAGCAGTACGTC. It is translated as CASSQAASTLSSYEQYV.

The chain carries TRBV4-2 and TRBJ2-7, with D unclear. The CDR3 covers 13 residues. With 0 bases removed from V and 4 bases from J, the gap between germline ends came to 7 bases. Per the germline V gene, CDR1 is LGHNA and CDR2 is YNFKEQ. CDR3 loop: CASSQERGYEQYV. The CDR3 coding sequence is TGTGCCAGCAGCCAAGAGAGAGGTTACGAGCAGTACGTC.

The gene calls are TRBV7-9 and TRBJ2-7; no firm D call. CDR3 length: 11 residues. Trimming stripped 5 bases from V and 6 bases from J, with 8 bases between. The germline CDR1 and CDR2 sequences are SEHNR and FQNEAQ (reference sequence). CDR3: CASSPLREQYF. Here the CDR3 DNA reads TGTGCCAGCAGCCCACTCCGCGAGCAGTACTTC.

This chain links TRBV10-3 with TRBJ2-3; D is unresolved. V lost 4 bases to trimming and J lost 6 bases, with 11 bases between them. There are 13 residues in the CDR3. Germline assignment: CDR1 ENHRY and CDR2 SYGVKD. CDR3 coding DNA: TGTGCCATCAGTGCGTCCAGGATGGATACGCAGTATTTT. This sequence encodes CAISASRMDTQYF.

The chain combines TRBV7-9 with TRBJ1-1; no reliable D call. V shed 5 bases and J shed 2 bases, with 12 bases lying between them. CDR3 length equals 14 residues. Germline lookup yields CDR1 SEHNR and CDR2 FQNEAQ (reference sequence). CDR3 protein: CASSASRINTEAFF. CDR3 DNA: TGTGCCAGCAGCGCGTCAAGAATTAACACTGAAGCTTTCTTT.

The V gene is TRBV5-5, the J gene TRBJ1-4; D unclear. CDR1 SGHKS and CDR2 YYEKEE come from the germline V gene (reference sequence). Trimming left V 0 bases short and J 6 bases short, with 3 bases between. The CDR3 loop spans 12 amino acids. The CDR3 coding sequence is TGTGCCAGCAGCTTGGCGGATGAAAAACTGTTTTTT. As protein: CASSLADEKLFF.

This chain joins TRBV4-2 and TRBJ2-7; 7 nucleotides agree with TRBD1. Germline assignment: CDR1 LGHNA and CDR2 YNFKEQ. The V segment lost 4 bases and the J segment 4 bases; nucleotides outside the gene matches: 10. The CDR3 runs 15 residues. CDR3 nucleotide sequence: TGTGCCAGCAGCCGAGAGCCGACAGGGCAATACGAGCAGTACTTC. Translation gives CASSREPTGQYEQYF.

The rearrangement joins TRBV7-9 to TRBJ1-2; no clear D gene. The CDR3 is 14 amino acids. Germline CDR1 is SEHNR and CDR2 is FQNEAQ (reference sequence). V was pared by 7 bases and J by 7 bases, with 19 bases between. In DNA form, the CDR3 reads TGTGCCAGCACCGCCCCCGGGGTTCGGGGTGGCTACACCTTC. The encoded protein is CASTAPGVRGGYTF.

Written as DNA, the CDR3 is TGTGCCAGCAGTGAAGGAAGCGAGACCCAGTACTTC. The encoded protein is CASSEGSETQYF. The rearrangement uses TRBV2 and TRBJ2-5; D unresolved. The V end was cut by 1 base, the J end by 5 bases, with 5 bases between. The CDR3 covers 12 residues. CDR1 SNHLY and CDR2 FYNNEI come from the germline V gene.

The genes are TRBV29-1 and TRBJ1-1; D unclear. The germline gives CDR1 SQVTM, CDR2 ANQGSEA. The CDR3 has 11 amino acids. Trimming cost V 3 bases and J 4 bases, with 6 bases left between them. CDR3 in DNA: TGCAGCGTTGACTGGGGCACTGAAGCTTTCTTT. It yields the protein CSVDWGTEAFF.

The chain joins TRBV18 to TRBJ2-4; D may be TRBD1 or TRBD2 (5 bases each). The CDR3 is made up of 15 amino acids. CDR1 is KGHSH, CDR2 LQKENI, per germline. Trimming shortened V by 3 bases and J by 7 bases, and 16 bases separated the two germline ends. The CDR3 loop reads CASSPPSGLGNIQYF. CDR3 nucleotide sequence: TGTGCCAGCTCACCGCCCTCGGGGCTAGGGAACATTCAGTACTTC.

This chain uses TRBV7-8 with TRBJ1-3; D is undetermined. The V gene's germline CDR1 is SGHVS and CDR2 FQNEAQ. The V and J ends lost 4 bases and 1 base respectively, with 11 bases between them. This CDR3 is built from 15 residues. CDR3 residues: CASSSQLGSGNTIYF. The CDR3 DNA reads TGTGCCAGCAGCTCTCAACTTGGGTCTGGAAACACCATATATTTT. The full variable domain, its missing parts supplied by reference TRBV7-8 and TRBJ1-3, is GAGVSQSPRYKVAKRGQDVALRCDPISGHVSLFWYQQALGQGPEFLTYFQNEAQLDKSGLPSDRFFAERPEGSVSTLKIQRTQQEDSAVYLCASSSQLGSGNTIYFGEGSWLTVV.

The chain employs TRBV27 and TRBJ2-1, with TRBD2 identical over 8 bases. V lost 5 bases, J lost 4 bases, and 1 base stayed unmatched. The germline V gene encodes CDR1 MNHEY and CDR2 SMNVEV (reference sequence). The CDR3 contains 13 residues. This chain's CDR3 is CASSSGGYNEQFF. In DNA, the CDR3 is TGTGCCAGCAGTAGCGGGGGATACAATGAGCAGTTCTTC.

The chain couples TRBV5-5 to TRBJ1-2; no firm D call. The CDR3 extends over 15 amino acids. Per the germline V gene, CDR1 is SGHKS and CDR2 is YYEKEE (reference sequence). V lost 4 bases to trimming and J lost 3 bases, with 16 bases between them. CDR3 DNA sequence: TGTGCCAGCAGCCCCCAGGTTTCGGAGCACTATGGCTACACCTTC. As protein: CASSPQVSEHYGYTF.

The chain has TRBV15 and TRBJ2-7, with D tentatively TRBD1 (6 bases). The CDR3 totals 13 residues. From germline, CDR1 is LNHNV and CDR2 YYDKDF (reference sequence). Trimming removed 1 base at V and 5 bases at J, with 9 bases between. The CDR3 DNA follows: TGTGCCACCAGCAGAGGTACAGGGAACGAGCAGTACTTC. It yields the protein CATSRGTGNEQYF. The whole variable domain, filled in from reference TRBV15 and TRBJ2-7, reads DAMVIQNPRYQVTQFGKPVTLSCSQTLNHNVMYWYQQKSSQAPKLLFHYYDKDFNNEADTPDNFQSRRPNTSFCFLDIRSPGLGDTAMYLCATSRGTGNEQYFGPGTRLTVT.

The CDR3 region is CASSVDLSGIRSYNEQFF. The CDR3 DNA sequence: TGTGCCAGCAGCGTAGATCTTAGCGGGATCCGGTCCTACAATGAGCAGTTCTTC. V is TRBV9 and J is TRBJ2-1; 8 nucleotides match TRBD2. J was trimmed by 1 base and V by 0 bases; bases with no gene match: 9. The CDR3 sequence is 18 residues long. In germline, CDR1 is SGDLS, CDR2 YYNGEE.

This clone was seen just once. This chain joins TRBV5-1 and TRBJ1-1; the D is unclear. With 1 base removed from V and 1 base from J, the gap between germline ends came to 5 bases. Germline assignment: CDR1 SGHRS and CDR2 YFSETQ. This CDR3 has 13 amino acids. This chain's CDR3 is CASSLNPNTEAFF. The DNA for the CDR3 is TGCGCCAGCAGCTTGAACCCGAACACTGAAGCTTTCTTT.

The V gene is TRBV7-2, the J gene TRBJ1-2, with unresolved D. The CDR3 covers 12 residues. With 1 base removed from V and 5 bases from J, the gap between germline ends came to 5 bases. Germline V gene lookup returns CDR1 SGHTA and CDR2 FQGNSA. CDR3 sequence (DNA): TGTGCCAGCAGCTTAGGAGGGTATGGCTACACCTTC. Residues: CASSLGGYGYTF.

This rearrangement joins TRBV19 to TRBJ2-5; the D call may be TRBD1 or TRBD2 (5 bases each). V was pared by 4 bases and J by 1 base, with 10 bases between. Germline V CDR1 and CDR2: LNHDA, SQIVND (reference sequence). This CDR3 comprises 14 residues. Here the CDR3 reads CASSNAGTQETQYF. Written as DNA, the CDR3 is TGTGCCAGTAGTAACGCAGGGACCCAAGAGACCCAGTACTTC. The variable domain in full, with the rest retrieved from reference TRBV19 and TRBJ2-5, is DGGITQSPKYLFRKEGQNVTLSCEQNLNHDAMYWYRQDPGQGLRLIYYSQIVNDFQKGDIAEGYSVSREKKESFPLTVTSAQKNPTAFYLCASSNAGTQETQYFGPGTRLLVL.